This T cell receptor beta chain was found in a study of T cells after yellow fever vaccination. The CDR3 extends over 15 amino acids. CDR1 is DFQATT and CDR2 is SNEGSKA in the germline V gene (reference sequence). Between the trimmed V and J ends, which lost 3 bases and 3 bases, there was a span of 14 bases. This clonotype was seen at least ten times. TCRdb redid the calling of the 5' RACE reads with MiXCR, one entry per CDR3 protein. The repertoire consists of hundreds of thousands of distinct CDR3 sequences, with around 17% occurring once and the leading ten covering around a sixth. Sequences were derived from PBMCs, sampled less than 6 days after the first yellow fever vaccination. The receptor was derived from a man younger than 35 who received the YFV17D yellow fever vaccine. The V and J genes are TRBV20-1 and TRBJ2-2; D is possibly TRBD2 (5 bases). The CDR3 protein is CSASSPGGYTGELFF. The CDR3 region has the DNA TGCAGTGCTAGTTCCCCAGGAGGTTACACCGGGGAGCTGTTTTTT.